This entry lists 27 T cell receptor beta chains sequenced from one sample in a study of beta chain features in type 1 diabetes (dated by TCRdb to the late 2010s). Points the paper makes about the study in general: In all four CD4+ subsets, TCRB CDR3 length was moderately but significantly shorter in type 1 diabetes patients.

No antigen has been identified for these receptors. Libraries were constructed by the immunoSEQ multiplex PCR assay. The entire amount of isolated RNA was reverse transcribed using the High Capacity cDNA Reverse Transcription Kit, so the sequenced TCRB transcripts were expressed ones. In its TCRdb copy, this immuneACCESS table keeps in-frame sequences only and misses some clones. Where compared with another copy, unresolved V genes explain less than half of these, and the others have no known cause. This sample comprises more than 120,000 clones, 10% to 15% of them detected only once. 1.3% of the sample is held by the ten biggest clonotypes. Sample: central memory CD4+ T cells from blood. These receptors were collected from a man aged 18 to 30 with type 1 diabetes.

The sample holds a few counts of this clone. This chain links TRBV7-2 with TRBJ2-1, with D perhaps matching TRBD1 (6 bases). This CDR3 has 15 residues. Germline V gives CDR1 SGHTA, CDR2 FQGNSA. V was trimmed by 0 bases and J by 4 bases, leaving 10 bases between them. The CDR3 loop reads CASSLAGAFYNEQFF. Here the CDR3 DNA reads TGTGCCAGCAGCTTAGCGGGGGCCTTTTACAATGAGCAGTTCTTC.

This clone showed up just a few times. CDR3 amino acids: CASSLGDIYEQYF. As DNA, the CDR3 is TGTGCCAGCAGCTTAGGGGACATCTACGAGCAGTACTTC. The chain is built from TRBV7-8 and TRBJ2-7; possibly TRBD1 for D (6 bases). CDR1 and CDR2 (germline): SGHVS, FQNEAQ. The CDR3 contains 13 residues. V lost 1 base and J lost 3, with 7 bases in between.

The sample holds a few counts of this clone. The chain has TRBV19 and TRBJ2-1, with 9 bases identical to TRBD1. The trim removed 5 bases at V and 1 base at J, leaving 9 bases unmatched. CDR1 and CDR2 (germline): LNHDA, SQIVND (reference sequence). There are 17 residues in the CDR3. CDR3 bases: TGTGCCAGTAGTCCTCCTCCGGGACAGGGATCCTACAATGAGCAGTTCTTC. Translated, it gives CASSPPPGQGSYNEQFF.

A few counts support this clone. The CDR3: CASSLAILGDAEAFF. CDR3 nucleotides: TGTGCCAGCAGCTTAGCAATCCTCGGGGACGCTGAAGCTTTCTTT. The chain has TRBV7-9 and TRBJ1-1; TRBD1 might be the D (5 bases). CDR1 and CDR2 (germline): SEHNR, FQNEAQ (reference sequence). The V end was cut by 0 bases, the J end by 6 bases, with 14 bases between. The CDR3 extends over 15 amino acids.

This clone was detected only a few times. The gene calls are TRBV5-1 and TRBJ2-1; TRBD2 matches 9 bases. The V gene end was trimmed by 3 bases and the J gene end by 8 bases; junction bases not matched to a gene: 12. Germline V gene sequence: CDR1 SGHRS, CDR2 YFSETQ. This CDR3 spans 16 amino acids. CDR3 loop: CASSSALRGGLDEQFF. CDR3 nucleotide sequence: TGCGCCAGCAGCTCCGCGTTGCGGGGGGGCCTCGATGAGCAGTTCTTC.

This chain joins TRBV19 and TRBJ1-3; D is possibly TRBD1 (5 bases). The germline gives CDR1 LNHDA, CDR2 SQIVND (reference sequence). V shed 3 bases and J shed 3 bases, with 18 bases lying between them. The CDR3 is 17 residues long. The CDR3 nucleotides are TGTGCCAGTAGTATGGAGGGACGGAGTCATGTTGGAAACACCATATATTTT. Its translation is CASSMEGRSHVGNTIYF.

J is TRBJ1-6 and V is TRBV30; D not certain. CDR3 length equals 12 residues. V dropped 2 bases and J dropped 8 bases, with 7 bases sitting between them. The germline gives CDR1 GTSNPN, CDR2 SVGIG (reference sequence). CDR3 bases: TGTGCCTGGAGTTCCACGTATTCACCCCTCCACTTT. Its protein is CAWSSTYSPLHF.

This clone was counted a few times. The chain carries TRBV7-9 and TRBJ2-7; possible D gene TRBD2, 6 bases. The ends were cut back, 8 bases at V and 5 bases at J, with 19 bases in the middle. The CDR3 is 14 amino acids. Germline V CDR1 and CDR2: SEHNR, FQNEAQ (reference sequence). Here the CDR3 DNA reads TGTGCCAGCTCCCCGACCGGGAGTCGGAACGAGCAGTACTTC. It codes for CASSPTGSRNEQYF.

The CDR3 DNA reads as TGCGCCAGCAGGAGCTCGCTCGTTAGCACAGATACGCAGTATTTT. Amino acids: CASRSSLVSTDTQYF. The chain is built from TRBV5-1 and TRBJ2-3; D gene uncertain. The V end lost 5 bases, the J end lost 0 bases, and 13 bases lay between the germline ends. CDR1 and CDR2 from the germline V gene are SGHRS and YFSETQ. The CDR3 contains 15 residues. Looking up the rest from reference TRBV5-1 and TRBJ2-3 gives the full variable domain: KAGVTQTPRYLIKTRGQQVTLSCSPISGHRSVSWYQQTPGQGLQFLFEYFSETQRNKGNFPGRFSGRQFSNSRSEMNVSTLELGDSALYLCASRSSLVSTDTQYFGPGTRLTVL.

The chain couples TRBV28 to TRBJ1-3; D remains ambiguous. Trimming took 2 bases from V and 0 from J, leaving 11 bases between them. Germline V gene lookup returns CDR1 MDHEN and CDR2 SYDVKM. The CDR3 length is 16 residues. As DNA, the CDR3 is TGTGCCAGCAGTTTAAGTCCAGGTTTCTCTGGAAACACCATATATTTT. Residues: CASSLSPGFSGNTIYF.

This clone occurred a few times. The chain carries TRBV7-8 and TRBJ2-5; 7 bases align to TRBD1. With 4 bases clipped from V and 2 bases from J, the junction kept 4 bases outside the gene matches. The CDR3 contains 14 residues. Germline CDR1 is SGHVS and CDR2 is FQNEAQ. The CDR3 DNA follows: TGTGCCAGCAGCTCGGGACAGTTACAAGAGACCCAGTACTTC. Protein: CASSSGQLQETQYF.

V usage is TRBV9 and J usage is TRBJ1-1; D is ambiguous. The ends were cut back, 0 bases at V and 2 bases at J, with 8 bases in the middle. Germline CDR1 is SGDLS and CDR2 is YYNGEE. The CDR3 covers 14 residues. DNA for the CDR3: TGTGCCAGCAGCGTAGGGCATCTAAACACTGAAGCTTTCTTT. Amino acids: CASSVGHLNTEAFF.

V usage is TRBV28 and J usage is TRBJ1-5; D ambiguous. V was pared by 3 bases and J by 0 bases, with 3 bases between. CDR1 MDHEN and CDR2 SYDVKM come from the germline V gene. CDR3 length: 13 amino acids. The CDR3 sequence: CASSFGSNQPQHF. CDR3 DNA: TGTGCCAGCAGTTTTGGTAGCAATCAGCCCCAGCATTTT.

This clone came up many times. The CDR3 here is CASSARTGENIQYF. The CDR3 DNA reads as TGTGCCAGCAGCGCTAGAACAGGGGAAAACATTCAGTACTTC. The chain is built from TRBV9 and TRBJ2-4; 7 bases map to TRBD1. The V gene's germline CDR1 is SGDLS and CDR2 YYNGEE. V was clipped by 3 bases and J by 5 bases; unmatched bases: 5. This CDR3 is built from 14 residues.

This clone was seen many times. The CDR3 DNA reads as TGCAGCGTCCCCGGGCAGGGAGTAACTTTCTTT. Its translation: CSVPGQGVTFF. J is TRBJ1-1 and V is TRBV29-1; tentative D call: TRBD1 (5 bases). Germline V gives CDR1 SQVTM, CDR2 ANQGSEA. The length of the CDR3 is 11 residues. V gave up 6 bases and J gave up 12 bases, with 17 bases separating them. The full variable domain, completed using reference TRBV29-1 and TRBJ1-1, is SAVISQKPSRDICQRGTSLTIQCQVDSQVTMMFWYRQQPGQSLTLIATANQGSEATYESGFVIDKFPISRPNLTFSTLTVSNMSPEDSSIYLCSVPGQGVTFFGQGTRLTVV.

This rearrangement joins TRBV28 to TRBJ1-1, with a tentative D call TRBD1 (6 bases). This CDR3 region has 15 residues. V lost 8 bases and J 0 bases, leaving 16 bases between the germline ends. CDR1 is MDHEN and CDR2 is SYDVKM in the germline V gene. The CDR3 reads CASLTGQQMNTEAFF. CDR3 bases: TGTGCCAGCCTTACCGGACAGCAAATGAACACTGAAGCTTTCTTT.

The chain links TRBV5-1 to TRBJ2-4, with 7 bases fitting TRBD1. This CDR3 comprises 15 residues. With 1 base clipped from V and 10 bases from J, the junction kept 11 bases outside the gene matches. Germline CDR1 SGHRS, CDR2 YFSETQ. CDR3 sequence reads: CASSLRGQPDWIQYF. The CDR3 nucleotides are TGCGCCAGCAGCTTGAGGGGGCAGCCCGATTGGATTCAGTACTTC.

There are many counts of this clone. Mismatch with germline at one junction end may stem from a read error. The rearrangement joins TRBV7-2 to TRBJ2-1; TRBD2 agrees at 10 bases. From germline, CDR1 is SGHTA and CDR2 FQGNSA. CDR3 length equals 15 residues. The CDR3 here is CASNLQRGGLDEQFF. In DNA form, the CDR3 reads TGTGCCAGCAACTTACAGCGGGGGGGCCTCGATGAGCAGTTCTTC.

This clone showed up just a few times. The V call is TRBV9, the J call TRBJ2-3, with D perhaps matching TRBD1 or TRBD2 (7 bases each). CDR3 length: 15 amino acids. Germline values: CDR1 SGDLS, CDR2 YYNGEE. Between the trimmed V and J ends, which lost 4 bases and 4 bases, there was a span of 16 bases. The CDR3 sequence: CASSPGPGGADTQYF. In DNA, the CDR3 is TGTGCCAGCAGCCCCGGGCCAGGGGGGGCAGATACGCAGTATTTT. Variable domain in full (rest from reference TRBV9 and TRBJ2-3): DSGVTQTPKHLITATGQRVTLRCSPRSGDLSVYWYQQSLDQGLQFLIQYYNGEERAKGNILERFSAQQFPDLHSELNLSSLELGDSALYFCASSPGPGGADTQYFGPGTRLTVL.

The chain employs TRBV6-1 and TRBJ2-1; D gene ambiguous. This CDR3 is built from 12 residues. The V gene lost 5 bases and the J gene lost 3 bases, with 5 bases spanning the gap. The germline gives CDR1 MNHNS, CDR2 SASEGT. The CDR3 DNA follows: TGTGCCAGCAGTAAGGACTACAATGAGCAGTTCTTC. Amino acid sequence: CASSKDYNEQFF.

The chain joins TRBV2 to TRBJ2-7, with unresolved D. This CDR3 has 15 residues. Trimming pared 2 bases from V and 0 bases from J, leaving 11 bases between. In germline, CDR1 is SNHLY, CDR2 FYNNEI. CDR3 sequence (DNA): TGTGCCAGCAGTGAATCCCCGAGGAGCTCCTACGAGCAGTACTTC. Its translation is CASSESPRSSYEQYF.

This clone was seen ten or more times. V is TRBV10-1 and J is TRBJ2-5; TRBD2 agrees at 8 bases. Germline V gene lookup returns CDR1 WNHNN and CDR2 SYGVQD (reference sequence). Trimming took 3 bases from V and 2 from J; bases not matched to a gene: 8. The length of the CDR3 is 16 residues. CDR3 amino acids: CASSEGAGETQETQYF. In DNA form, the CDR3 reads TGCGCCAGCAGTGAAGGAGCGGGGGAGACTCAAGAGACCCAGTACTTC.

The gene calls are TRBV19 and TRBJ2-7, with 10 bases lining up with TRBD2. Germline lookup yields CDR1 LNHDA and CDR2 SQIVND (reference sequence). There are 12 residues in the CDR3. The junction had 5 bases not matched to a gene; V was cut back by 11 bases and J by 4 bases. CDR3 in amino acids: CASSGLAYEQYF. DNA of the CDR3: TGTGCCTCCTCGGGACTAGCGTACGAGCAGTACTTC.

The table lists this clone with many counts. The chain has TRBV7-9 and TRBJ1-1, with unresolved D. Germline CDR1 SEHNR, CDR2 FQNEAQ (reference sequence). Trimming cost V 5 bases and J 5 bases, with 15 bases left between them. CDR3 length equals 14 residues. The DNA for the CDR3 is TGTGCCAGCAGCCCGGGCTACGCCGGGACTGAAGCTTTCTTT. This gives the protein CASSPGYAGTEAFF.

This clone has a handful of counts. This sample includes further DNA sequences coding for the same CDR3. The chain links TRBV30 to TRBJ2-7; D perhaps matches TRBD1 (5 bases). The V end lost 0 bases, the J end lost 5 bases, and 5 bases lay between the germline ends. The CDR3 extends over 11 amino acids. Germline CDR1 is GTSNPN and CDR2 is SVGIG (reference sequence). CDR3 in DNA: TGTGCCTGGAGTGTACAGGACGAGCAGTACTTC. Amino acid sequence: CAWSVQDEQYF.

This clone has a handful of counts. This sequence joins TRBV15 and TRBJ1-4; tentatively, D is TRBD1 (6 bases). CDR1 and CDR2 (germline): LNHNV, YYDKDF (reference sequence). The V end was cut by 3 bases, the J end by 4 bases, with 12 bases between. The CDR3 loop spans 15 amino acids. CDR3 nucleotides: TGTGCCACCAGCAGGGAGGACAGCTATAATGAAAAACTGTTTTTT. This sequence encodes CATSREDSYNEKLFF.

This clone was observed a handful of times. J is TRBJ2-7 and V is TRBV28, with D uncertain. Trimming took 1 base from V and 4 from J, leaving 5 bases between them. The CDR3 contains 12 residues. Germline V gene data show CDR1 as MDHEN and CDR2 as SYDVKM. CDR3 in DNA: TGTGCCAGCAGTTTATTAGTATACGAGCAGTACTTC. Translated, it gives CASSLLVYEQYF.